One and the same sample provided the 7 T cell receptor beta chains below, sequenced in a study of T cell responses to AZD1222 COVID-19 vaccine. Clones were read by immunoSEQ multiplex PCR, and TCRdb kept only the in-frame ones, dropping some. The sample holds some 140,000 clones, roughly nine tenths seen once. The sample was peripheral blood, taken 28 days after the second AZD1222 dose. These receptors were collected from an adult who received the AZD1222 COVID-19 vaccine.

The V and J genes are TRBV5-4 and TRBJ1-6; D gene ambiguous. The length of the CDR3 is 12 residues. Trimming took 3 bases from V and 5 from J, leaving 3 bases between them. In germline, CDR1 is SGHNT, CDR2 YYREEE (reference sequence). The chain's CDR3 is CASSSNNSPLHF. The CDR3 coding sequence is TGTGCCAGCAGCTCTAATAATTCACCCCTCCACTTT.

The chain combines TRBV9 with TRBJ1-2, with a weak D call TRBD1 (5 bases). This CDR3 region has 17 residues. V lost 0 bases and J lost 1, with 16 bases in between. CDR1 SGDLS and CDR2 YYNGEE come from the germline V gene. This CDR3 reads CASSVVAAGQVNYGYTF. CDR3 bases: TGTGCCAGCAGCGTAGTAGCCGCAGGGCAGGTTAACTATGGCTACACCTTC.

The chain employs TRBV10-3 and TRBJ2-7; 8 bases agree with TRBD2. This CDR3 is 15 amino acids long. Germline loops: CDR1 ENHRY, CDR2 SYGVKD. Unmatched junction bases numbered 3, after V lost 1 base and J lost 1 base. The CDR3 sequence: CAISEFPGGSYEQYF. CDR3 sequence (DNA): TGTGCCATCAGTGAGTTTCCGGGAGGGTCCTACGAGCAGTACTTC.

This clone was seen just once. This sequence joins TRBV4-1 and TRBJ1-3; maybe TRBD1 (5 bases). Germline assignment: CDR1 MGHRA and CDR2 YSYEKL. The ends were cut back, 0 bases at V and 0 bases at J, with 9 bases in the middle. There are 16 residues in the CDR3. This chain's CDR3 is CASSQESGSSGNTIYF. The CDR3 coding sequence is TGCGCCAGCAGCCAAGAATCAGGGAGCTCTGGAAACACCATATATTTT.

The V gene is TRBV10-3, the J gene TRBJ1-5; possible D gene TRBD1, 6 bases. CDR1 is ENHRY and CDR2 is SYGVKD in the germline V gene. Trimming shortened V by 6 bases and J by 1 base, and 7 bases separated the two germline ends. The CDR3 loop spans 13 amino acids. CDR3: CAIRQGSNQPQHF. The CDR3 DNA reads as TGTGCCATCAGGCAGGGGAGCAATCAGCCCCAGCATTTT.

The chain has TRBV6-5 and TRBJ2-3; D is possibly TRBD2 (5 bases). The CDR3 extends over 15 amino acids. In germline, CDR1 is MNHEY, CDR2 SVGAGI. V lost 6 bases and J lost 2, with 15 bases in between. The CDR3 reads CASSLRDYPTDTQYF. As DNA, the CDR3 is TGTGCCAGCAGCCTTCGAGACTATCCCACAGATACGCAGTATTTT.

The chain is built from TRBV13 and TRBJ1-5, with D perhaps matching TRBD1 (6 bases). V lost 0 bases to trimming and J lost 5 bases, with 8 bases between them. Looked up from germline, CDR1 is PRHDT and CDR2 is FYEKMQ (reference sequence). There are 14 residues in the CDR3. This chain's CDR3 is CASSLGRGYQPQHF. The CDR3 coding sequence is TGTGCCAGCAGCTTAGGCAGGGGTTATCAGCCCCAGCATTTT.